The 6 T cell receptor beta chains reported below all come from one sample, sequenced in a study of blood T cell repertoires in COVID-19 (dated by TCRdb to about 2020). The method was the immunoSEQ multiplex PCR assay. The table was pulled from immuneACCESS by TCRdb, which kept in-frame rearrangements only. Such tables lose some clones; where checked, under half of the loss comes from unresolved V genes, and the rest has no known cause. Recorded for this sample are fewer than 150,000 clones; roughly 80% of them occurred a single time. The ten top clones hold about 8.1% of the sample. The sequenced sample was peripheral blood. The receptors shown here come from a woman aged 40 to 49 with acute or convalescent COVID-19.

The chain employs TRBV19 and TRBJ1-2; a weak D match, TRBD1 (5 bases). Germline-derived CDR1 and CDR2 are LNHDA and SQIVND (reference sequence). Deletions cut 7 bases from V and 3 bases from J, with 15 bases between. The CDR3 spans 14 residues. Written as DNA, the CDR3 is TGTGCCAGTACGCCGGCAGGGTACTACTATGGCTACACCTTC. Amino acid sequence: CASTPAGYYYGYTF.

This rearrangement joins TRBV6-5 to TRBJ2-7; 12 nucleotides line up with TRBD1. Trimming at V came to 6 bases and at J to 0 bases, leaving 3 bases not matched to a gene. The CDR3 contains 15 residues. Germline V gene data show CDR1 as MNHEY and CDR2 as SVGAGI. The CDR3 here is CASRPGQGASYEQYF. CDR3 DNA sequence: TGTGCCAGCAGGCCGGGACAGGGGGCCTCCTACGAGCAGTACTTC.

The rearrangement uses TRBV27 and TRBJ1-5, with TRBD1 identical over 7 bases. Trimming took 6 bases from V and 4 from J; bases not matched to a gene: 9. CDR3 length equals 15 residues. Germline V lookup: CDR1 MNHEY, CDR2 SMNVEV (reference sequence). As DNA, the CDR3 is TGTGCCAGCAGACAAACGGGACAGCTAAATCAGCCCCAGCATTTT. Encoded protein: CASRQTGQLNQPQHF.

The J gene is TRBJ2-3, the V gene TRBV9, with D possibly being TRBD1 (5 bases). The CDR3 covers 17 residues. Per the germline V gene, CDR1 is SGDLS and CDR2 is YYNGEE. V lost 0 bases and J lost 0, with 14 bases in between. The CDR3 DNA sequence: TGTGCCAGCAGCGTAGCTAAGGGGATTCTGAGCACAGATACGCAGTATTTT. It encodes CASSVAKGILSTDTQYF.

This chain links TRBV6-6 with TRBJ2-7, with 7 bases matching TRBD1. V shed 4 bases, J shed 4 bases, and the junction held 10 bases outside the gene matches. There are 15 residues in the CDR3. Germline CDR1 and CDR2: MNHNY and SVGAGI (reference sequence). This CDR3 reads CASSFRQGSGYEQYF. In DNA, the CDR3 is TGTGCCAGCAGTTTCAGACAGGGATCGGGATACGAGCAGTACTTC.

This clone was found a few times. J is TRBJ1-3 and V is TRBV30; tentative D call: TRBD1 (6 bases). Germline CDR1 is GTSNPN and CDR2 is SVGIG (reference sequence). The CDR3 totals 12 residues. V was cut by 3 bases and J by 9 bases, with 12 bases left in between. The CDR3 protein is CAWRKEDSTIYF. CDR3 coding DNA: TGTGCCTGGAGGAAGGAGGACAGCACCATATATTTT.